This T cell receptor (beta chain) originates from a study of siplizumab effects on memory and regulatory T cells. There are 16 residues in the CDR3. With V trimmed by 4 bases and J by 3 bases, 9 bases remained unmatched. Per germline, CDR1 SGDLS and CDR2 YYNGEE. Profiled with immunoSEQ multiplex PCR; TCRdb holds only in-frame clones, not every one. This table holds 70,000 to 100,000 clones, roughly 96% found once. General study findings and limits: It seemed that naive T cells were more diverse than memory cells and were major contributors to the alloresponse. Roughly 75-95% of proliferating CD4+ or CD8+ clones lacked a naive or memory phenotype that could be assigned. Whether proliferating Tregs in siplizumab cultures suppress was not functionally confirmed.

With regard to this clone: Its target is not known.

The chain has TRBV9 and TRBJ2-3; 9 positions agree with TRBD1. Sequencing was carried out using naive CD4+ T cells sorted from blood. The sequence came from a human donor in good health. CDR3 sequence reads: CASSTQPGQGTDTQYF. The CDR3 nucleotides read TGTGCCAGCAGCACCCAGCCGGGACAGGGAACAGATACGCAGTATTTT.